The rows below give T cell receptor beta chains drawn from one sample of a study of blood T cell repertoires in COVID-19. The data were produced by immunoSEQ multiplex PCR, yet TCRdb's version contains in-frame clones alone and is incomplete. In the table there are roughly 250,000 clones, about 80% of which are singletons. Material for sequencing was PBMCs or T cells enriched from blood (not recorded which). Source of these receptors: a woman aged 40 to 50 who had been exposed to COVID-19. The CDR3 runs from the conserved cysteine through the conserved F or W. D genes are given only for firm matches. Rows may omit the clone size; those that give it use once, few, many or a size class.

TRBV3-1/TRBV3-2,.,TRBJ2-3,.,CASSRGLGSTDTQYF,TGTGCCAGCAGCCGGGGACTTGGGAGCACAGATACGCAGTATTTT
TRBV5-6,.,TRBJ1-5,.,CASSRTDTGGTQHF,TGTGCCAGCAGCCGGACGGACACGGGAGGGACCCAGCATTTT
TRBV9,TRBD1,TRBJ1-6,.,CASSPRTGGGSPLHF,TGTGCCAGCAGCCCTCGGACAGGGGGCGGTTCACCCCTCCACTTT
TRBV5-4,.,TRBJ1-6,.,CASSLSVEAGNSPLHF,TGTGCCAGCAGCTTGTCGGTAGAGGCAGGGAATTCACCCCTCCACTTT
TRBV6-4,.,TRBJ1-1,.,CASSEGRGTEAFF,TGTGCCAGCAGTGAGGGCAGGGGCACTGAAGCTTTCTTT
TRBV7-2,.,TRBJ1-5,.,CASSTYSGNQPQHF,TGTGCCAGCAGCACTTACAGTGGCAATCAGCCCCAGCATTTT
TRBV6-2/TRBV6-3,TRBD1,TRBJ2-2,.,CASSYEGAPGELFF,TGTGCCAGCAGTTACGAGGGGGCGCCCGGGGAGCTGTTTTTT
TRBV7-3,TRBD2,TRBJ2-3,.,CASSPSGESTDTQYF,TGTGCCAGCAGCCCTAGCGGGGAGAGCACAGATACGCAGTATTTT
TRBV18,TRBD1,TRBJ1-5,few,CASSPTGGGQPQHF,TGTGCCAGCTCGCCGACAGGGGGCGGTCAGCCCCAGCATTTT
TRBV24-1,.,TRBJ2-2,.,CATSVRGGPGELFF,TGTGCCACCAGTGTTCGTGGGGGCCCCGGGGAGCTGTTTTTT
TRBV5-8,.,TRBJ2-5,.,CASSLNRETQYF,TGTGCCAGCAGCTTGAACAGGGAGACCCAGTACTTC
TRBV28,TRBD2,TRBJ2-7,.,CASSLTLAGPYEQYF,TGTGCCAGCAGTTTGACACTAGCGGGGCCCTACGAGCAGTACTTC
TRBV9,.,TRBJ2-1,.,CASSLLAATHTYNEQFF,TGTGCCAGCAGCCTTCTGGCAGCGACGCATACCTACAATGAGCAGTTCTTC
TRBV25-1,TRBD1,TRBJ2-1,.,CASSQGVGQIYNEQFF,TGTGCCAGCAGTCAAGGGGTGGGACAGATCTACAATGAGCAGTTCTTC
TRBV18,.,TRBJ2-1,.,CASSMNNEQFF,TGTGCCAGCAGCATGAACAATGAGCAGTTCTTC
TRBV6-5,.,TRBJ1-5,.,CASRQGWGQPQHF,TGTGCCAGCAGGCAGGGGTGGGGTCAGCCCCAGCATTTT
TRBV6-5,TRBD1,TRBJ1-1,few,CASSYQGDTEAFF,TGTGCCAGCAGTTATCAGGGGGACACTGAAGCTTTCTTT
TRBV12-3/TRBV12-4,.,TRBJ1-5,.,CASSLRGPQHF,TGTGCCAGCAGTCTCAGGGGGCCCCAGCATTTT
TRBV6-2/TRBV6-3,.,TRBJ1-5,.,CASSYSRDQPQHF,TGTGCCAGCAGTTACTCCCGGGATCAGCCCCAGCATTTT
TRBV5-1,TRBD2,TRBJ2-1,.,CASSLAAGGPKEQFF,TGCGCCAGCAGCTTGGCTGCGGGGGGGCCAAAAGAGCAGTTCTTC
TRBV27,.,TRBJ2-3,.,CASSPPPTSLFPDTQYF,TGTGCCAGCAGTCCACCTCCCACTAGTCTTTTCCCAGATACGCAGTATTTT
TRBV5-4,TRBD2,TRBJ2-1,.,CASSLMRGGYNEQFF,TGTGCCAGCAGCTTGATGCGCGGGGGATACAATGAGCAGTTCTTC
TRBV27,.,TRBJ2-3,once,CASSFLGTDTQYF,TGTGCCAGCAGTTTCCTCGGCACAGATACGCAGTATTTT
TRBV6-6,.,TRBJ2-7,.,CASTDRPNYEQYF,TGTGCCAGCACCGACAGACCAAACTACGAGCAGTACTTC
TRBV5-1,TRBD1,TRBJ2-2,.,CASSSSTGGRTGELFF,TGCGCCAGCAGCAGTTCGACAGGGGGCAGAACCGGGGAGCTGTTTTTT
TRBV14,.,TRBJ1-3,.,CASGSSGNTIYF,TGTGCCAGCGGGAGCTCTGGAAACACCATATATTTT
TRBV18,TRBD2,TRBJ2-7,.,CASSPQLAGVRDEQYF,TGTGCCAGCTCGCCCCAACTAGCGGGGGTAAGGGACGAGCAGTACTTC
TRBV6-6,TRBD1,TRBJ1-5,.,CASSLGQGASQPQHF,TGTGCCAGCAGCCTAGGACAGGGGGCGTCTCAGCCCCAGCATTTT
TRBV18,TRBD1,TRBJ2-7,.,CASSPETGQEQYF,TGTGCCAGCTCACCTGAGACAGGGCAAGAGCAGTACTTC
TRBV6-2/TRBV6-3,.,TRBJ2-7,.,CASSYSVAVNEQYF,TGTGCCAGCAGTTATAGTGTCGCCGTCAACGAGCAGTACTTC
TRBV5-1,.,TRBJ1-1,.,CASSPTTNTEAFF,TGCGCCAGCAGCCCGACAACGAACACTGAAGCTTTCTTT
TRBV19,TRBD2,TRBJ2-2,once,CASSIFPAGTIHLNTGELFF,TGTGCCAGTAGTATATTTCCGGCTGGGACTATCCACCTGAACACCGGGGAGCTGTTTTTT
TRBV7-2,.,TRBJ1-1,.,CASSQQGNTEAFF,TGTGCCAGCAGCCAACAGGGAAACACTGAAGCTTTCTTT
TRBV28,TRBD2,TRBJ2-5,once,CASSLGLAGQETQYF,TGTGCCAGCAGTTTAGGACTAGCGGGGCAAGAGACCCAGTACTTC
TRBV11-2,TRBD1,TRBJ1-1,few,CASSPRDRNTEAFF,TGTGCCAGCAGCCCACGGGACAGGAACACTGAAGCTTTCTTT
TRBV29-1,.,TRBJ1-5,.,CSVGGGTQPQHF,TGCAGCGTTGGGGGGGGTACGCAGCCCCAGCATTTT
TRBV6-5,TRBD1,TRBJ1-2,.,CASSYLPPGDRSGYTF,TGTGCCAGCAGTTACCTCCCTCCCGGGGACAGGTCTGGCTACACCTTC
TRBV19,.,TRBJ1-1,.,CASSIVAGIMNTEAFF,TGTGCCAGTAGTATAGTCGCAGGGATAATGAACACTGAAGCTTTCTTT
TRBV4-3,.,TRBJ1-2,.,CASSQGGGTGNYGYTF,TGCGCCAGCAGCCAAGGAGGGGGTACAGGGAACTATGGCTACACCTTC
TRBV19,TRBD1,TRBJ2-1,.,CASSGGQGTNEQFF,TGTGCCAGTAGTGGGGGACAGGGAACTAATGAGCAGTTCTTC
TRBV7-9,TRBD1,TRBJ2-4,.,CASTSGTADLNIQYF,TGTGCCAGCACCTCTGGGACAGCAGATCTAAACATTCAGTACTTC
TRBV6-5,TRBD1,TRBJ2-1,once,CASREGASSWNEQFF,TGTGCCAGCAGAGAGGGGGCCTCCAGTTGGAATGAGCAGTTCTTC
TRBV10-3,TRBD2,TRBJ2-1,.,CAISETSGGGYNEQFF,TGTGCCATCAGTGAGACTAGCGGGGGCGGCTACAATGAGCAGTTCTTC
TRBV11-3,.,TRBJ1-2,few,CASSVRGGYTF,TGTGCCAGCAGTGTACGCGGGGGCTACACCTTC
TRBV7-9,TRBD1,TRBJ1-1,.,CASSVRGGQGMNTEAFF,TGTGCCAGCAGCGTTAGGGGAGGACAGGGAATGAACACTGAAGCTTTCTTT
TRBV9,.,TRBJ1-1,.,CASSTQGDTEAFF,TGTGCCAGCAGCACACAGGGAGACACTGAAGCTTTCTTT
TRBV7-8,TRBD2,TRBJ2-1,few,CASSLDGLVAGGLTSQFF,TGTGCCAGCAGCTTAGACGGACTGGTAGCGGGGGGGCTCACCTCTCAGTTCTTC
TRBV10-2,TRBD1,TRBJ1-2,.,CASTLDRGGYTF,TGCGCCAGCACCTTAGACAGGGGCGGCTACACCTTC
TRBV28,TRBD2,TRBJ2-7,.,CASTQGLAGTYEQYF,TGTGCCAGCACCCAGGGTCTAGCGGGTACCTACGAGCAGTACTTC
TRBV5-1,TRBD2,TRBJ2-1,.,CASSPGLAAYNEQFF,TGCGCCAGCAGCCCGGGACTAGCGGCCTACAATGAGCAGTTCTTC
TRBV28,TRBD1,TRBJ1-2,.,CASSPPNPGQVYGYTF,TGTGCCAGCAGTCCCCCTAACCCGGGACAGGTATATGGCTACACCTTC
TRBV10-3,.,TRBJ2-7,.,CAIARGTYEQYF,TGTGCCATCGCCAGAGGGACCTACGAGCAGTACTTC
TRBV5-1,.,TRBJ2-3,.,CASSLGLAESADTQYF,TGCGCCAGCAGCTTGGGGCTAGCTGAGAGTGCAGATACGCAGTATTTT
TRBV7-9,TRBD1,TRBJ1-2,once,CASSLALTGDTGGYTF,TGTGCCAGCAGCTTAGCCCTTACAGGGGACACTGGCGGCTACACCTTC